A selection of T cell receptor beta chains follows, all from one sample in a study of blood T cell repertoires in COVID-19. TCRdb's copy holds only in-frame clones and misses some; the assay was immunoSEQ multiplex PCR. The sample lists some 190,000 clones; roughly three quarters were seen once. Sequencing was performed on PBMCs or T cells enriched from blood (not recorded which). All receptors come from a man aged 60 to 75 who had been exposed to COVID-19. Both conserved end residues are part of each CDR3. Fields, in order: V gene, clone size, J gene, D gene, CDR3 DNA, CDR3 protein. D genes are given only for firm matches. Size is omitted from some rows. Given values are once, few, many or a class for expanded clones.

>TRBV28|.|TRBJ2-7|TRBD2
TGTGCCAGCAGTCCCGGACTAGCGGGGGAGCAGTACTTC
CASSPGLAGEQYF
>TRBV5-5|.|TRBJ2-7|.
TGTGCCAGCAGCTTGGGGCAGGGGAGATACGAGCAGTACTTC
CASSLGQGRYEQYF
>TRBV6-2/TRBV6-3|.|TRBJ2-1|TRBD2
TGTGCCAGCAGTTGGGGACTAGCGGGAAACAATGAGCAGTTCTTC
CASSWGLAGNNEQFF
>TRBV19|once|TRBJ1-5|.
TGTGCCAGTAGTACATTGCAGATTTATCAGCCCCAGCATTTT
CASSTLQIYQPQHF
>TRBV7-8|.|TRBJ2-7|TRBD1
TGTGCCAGCAGCGCTGCCTGGGACAGGGTATTTGTCTTC
CASSAAWDRVFVF
>TRBV3-1/TRBV3-2|.|TRBJ2-2|TRBD2
TGTGCCAGCAGCCAAGGGGGAAGCGGGAGGGCCACCGGGGAGCTGTTTTTT
CASSQGGSGRATGELFF
>TRBV15|once|TRBJ2-5|.
TGTGCCACCAGCAGAGATTCGAGGGTGATGGAGACCCAGTACTTC
CATSRDSRVMETQYF
>TRBV6-5|.|TRBJ2-2|TRBD1
TGTGCCAGCAGTTACGCCCAGGGGGCCACCGGGGAGCTGTTTTTT
CASSYAQGATGELFF
>TRBV6-5|once|TRBJ2-7|TRBD1
TGTGCCAGCAGTCAACAGGGGGGTACCTACGAGCAGTACTTC
CASSQQGGTYEQYF
>TRBV9|.|TRBJ1-1|.
TGTGCCAGCAGCGTAGGATTCGGAGGGGTCACTGAAGCTTTCTTT
CASSVGFGGVTEAFF
>TRBV7-3|.|TRBJ2-2|TRBD2
TGTGCCAGCAGCTCCCACGGGACTAGCGGGACGAACACCGGGGAGCTGTTTTTT
CASSSHGTSGTNTGELFF
>TRBV6-5|.|TRBJ2-7|.
TGTGCCAGCAGGCAGACAGGAATCTCCTACGAGCAGTACTTC
CASRQTGISYEQYF
>TRBV18|.|TRBJ2-2|.
TGTGCCAGCTCACCGCTTTCAGGGTTAGGCACCGGGGAGCTGTTTTTT
CASSPLSGLGTGELFF
>TRBV6-1|.|TRBJ1-1|TRBD1
TGTGCCAGCAGTGATCCGGGACAGGGAGGTGAAGCTTTCTTT
CASSDPGQGGEAFF
>TRBV19|.|TRBJ2-6|.
TGTGCCAGTAGTATCAGAGGAACTGGGGCCAACGTCCTGACTTTC
CASSIRGTGANVLTF
>TRBV5-1|.|TRBJ1-4|.
TGCGCCAGCAGCCCCCTGCGAAGTACTACAACTAATGAAAAACTGTTTTTT
CASSPLRSTTTNEKLFF
>TRBV2|.|TRBJ2-1|TRBD2
TGTGCCAGCAGTCCGGGACTAGCCGTGAATGAGCAGTTCTTC
CASSPGLAVNEQFF
>TRBV5-1|.|TRBJ2-7|TRBD2
TGCGCCAGCAGCGGGGGGGTCTACGAGCAGTACTTC
CASSGGVYEQYF
>TRBV7-2|.|TRBJ1-2|.
TGTGCCAGCAGCTCTTTACAGGGCCGCGATGGCTACACCTTC
CASSSLQGRDGYTF